This T cell receptor (beta chain) stems from a study of PD-L1 blockade in urothelial cancer. Study background: The study recovered a median of around 130,000 T cells per blood sample.

Some clones are missing from TCRdb's copy, which holds only in-frame ones; the method was immunoSEQ multiplex PCR. This table holds roughly 49,000 clones, about 85% found once. Between the trimmed V and J ends, which lost 0 bases and 3 bases, there was a span of 7 bases. This CDR3 spans 14 amino acids. The germline CDR1 and CDR2 sequences are SGHRS and YFSETQ. The receptor comes from a man in his fifties or sixties with urothelial cancer. J is TRBJ2-1 and V is TRBV5-1, with D perhaps TRBD1 (5 bases). This material consisted of PBMCs, taken around atezolizumab (anti-PD-L1) treatment. The CDR3 sequence is CASSLADNYNEQFF. CDR3 nucleotides: TGCGCCAGCAGCTTGGCGGACAACTACAATGAGCAGTTCTTC.